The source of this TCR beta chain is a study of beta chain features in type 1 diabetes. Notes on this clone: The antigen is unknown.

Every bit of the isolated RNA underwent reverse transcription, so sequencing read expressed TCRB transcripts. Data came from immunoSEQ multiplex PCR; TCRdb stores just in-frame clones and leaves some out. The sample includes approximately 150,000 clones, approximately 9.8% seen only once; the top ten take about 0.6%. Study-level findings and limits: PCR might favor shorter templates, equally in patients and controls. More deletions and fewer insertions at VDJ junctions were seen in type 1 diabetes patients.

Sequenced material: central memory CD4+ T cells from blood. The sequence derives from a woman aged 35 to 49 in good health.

CDR3 in amino acids: CASSLSRLFSPLHF. The CDR3 DNA follows: TGTGCCAGCAGTTTATCGAGGTTGTTTTCACCCCTCCACTTT. V usage is TRBV27 and J usage is TRBJ1-6, with D unclear. CDR1 is MNHEY, CDR2 SMNVEV, per germline (reference sequence). V was cut by 0 bases and J by 9 bases, with 9 bases left in between. The CDR3 loop spans 14 amino acids.